Described below is a single TCR beta chain sequence and its context. The record originates from a study of shared T cell receptors in the human thymus. The germline CDR1 and CDR2 sequences are SGHDN and FVKESK. V shed 7 bases and J shed 6 bases, with 9 bases lying between them. There are 11 residues in the CDR3. Generated by immunoSEQ multiplex PCR, the TCRdb table keeps only in-frame clones and is missing some. This sample has 700,000 or so clones, with 80% to 90% found just once. A further study also used this sample, focusing on human thymus T cells. That source reports: It was healthy Finnish infants having corrective surgery for congenital heart defects who were the donors. Thymus pieces cut out during corrective heart surgery were the tissue that was used. Related research reported highly overlapping thymic repertoires among unrelated individuals.

This TCR derives from a girl in the first two years of life with a congenital heart defect. V usage is TRBV14 and J usage is TRBJ1-1; D not resolved. The sequencing sample was made of thymocytes. Written as DNA, the CDR3 is TGTGCCAGCACCCCCCTCGCTGAAGCTTTCTTT. Protein sequence: CASTPLAEAFF.